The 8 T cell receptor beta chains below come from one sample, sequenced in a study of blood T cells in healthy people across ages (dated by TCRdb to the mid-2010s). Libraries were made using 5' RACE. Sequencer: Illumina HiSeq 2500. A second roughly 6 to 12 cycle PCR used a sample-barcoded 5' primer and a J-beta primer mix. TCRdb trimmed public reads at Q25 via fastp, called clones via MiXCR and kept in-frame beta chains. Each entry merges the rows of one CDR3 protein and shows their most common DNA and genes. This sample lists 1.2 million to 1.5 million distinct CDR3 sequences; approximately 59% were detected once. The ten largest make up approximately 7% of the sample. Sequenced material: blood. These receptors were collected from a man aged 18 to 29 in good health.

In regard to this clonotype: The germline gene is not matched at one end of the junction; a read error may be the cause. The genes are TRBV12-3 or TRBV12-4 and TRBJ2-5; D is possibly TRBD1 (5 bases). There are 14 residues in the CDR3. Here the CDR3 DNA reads TGTGCCAGCAGTTCCCCCAGGGTACAAGGGACCCAGTACTTC. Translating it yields CASSSPRVQGTQYF.

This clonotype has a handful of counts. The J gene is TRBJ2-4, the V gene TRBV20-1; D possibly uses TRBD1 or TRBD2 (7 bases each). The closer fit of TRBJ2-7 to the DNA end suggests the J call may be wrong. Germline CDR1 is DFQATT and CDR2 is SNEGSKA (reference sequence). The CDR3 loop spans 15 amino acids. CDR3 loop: CSARPEGGGLYEQYF. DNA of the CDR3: TGCAGTGCTAGACCAGAGGGAGGGGGCCTTTACGAGCAGTACTTC.

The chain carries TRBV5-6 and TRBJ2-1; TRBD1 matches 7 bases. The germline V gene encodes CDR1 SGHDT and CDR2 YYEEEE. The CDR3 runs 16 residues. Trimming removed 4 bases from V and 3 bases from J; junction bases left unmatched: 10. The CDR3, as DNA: TGTGCCAGCAGCCAAGGACAGGTTCTATTCTACAATGAGCAGTTCTTC. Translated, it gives CASSQGQVLFYNEQFF.

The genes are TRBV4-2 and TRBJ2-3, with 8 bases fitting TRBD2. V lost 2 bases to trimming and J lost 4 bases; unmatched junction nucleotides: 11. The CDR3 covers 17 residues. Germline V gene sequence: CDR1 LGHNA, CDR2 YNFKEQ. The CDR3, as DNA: TGTGCCAGCAGCCAACCCACAACGGGGGGGCCTTCAGATACGCAGTATTTT. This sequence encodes CASSQPTTGGPSDTQYF.

CDR3 residues: CASSRVPLSPGQDTGELFF. CDR3 DNA sequence: TGTGCCAGCAGCAGAGTTCCCCTATCGCCGGGACAGGACACCGGGGAGCTGTTTTTT. V gene TRBV28 combines with J gene TRBJ2-2, with TRBD1 matching over 8 bases. Trimming removed 6 bases from V and 3 bases from J; junction bases left unmatched: 18. Germline V gene sequence: CDR1 MDHEN, CDR2 SYDVKM. The CDR3 runs to 19 residues.

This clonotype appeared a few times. CDR3 DNA sequence: TGTGCCAGCAGCCCTCGCGATAGCGGGCAAGAGACCCAGTACTTC. Encoded protein: CASSPRDSGQETQYF. The chain combines TRBV7-2 with TRBJ2-4; 7 nucleotides agree with TRBD2. The end of the DNA aligns better with TRBJ2-5, so the J call may be wrong. Per germline, CDR1 SGHTA and CDR2 FQGNSA. CDR3 length: 15 amino acids.

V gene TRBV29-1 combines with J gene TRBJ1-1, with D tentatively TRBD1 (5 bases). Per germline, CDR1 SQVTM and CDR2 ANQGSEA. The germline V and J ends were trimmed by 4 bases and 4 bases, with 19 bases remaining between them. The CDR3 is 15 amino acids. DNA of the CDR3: TGCAGCGTTGTAAAGGGGTATGGGGCCCCCACTGAAGCTTTCTTT. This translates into CSVVKGYGAPTEAFF.

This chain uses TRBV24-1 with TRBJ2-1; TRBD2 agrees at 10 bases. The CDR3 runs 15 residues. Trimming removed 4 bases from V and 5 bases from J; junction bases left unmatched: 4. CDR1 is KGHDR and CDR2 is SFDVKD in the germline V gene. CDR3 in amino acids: CATSDQTSGNNEQFF. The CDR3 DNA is TGTGCCACCAGTGACCAAACTAGCGGGAACAATGAGCAGTTCTTC.